This T cell receptor (beta chain) emerged from a study of patients and donors after allogeneic stem cell transplantation (dated by TCRdb to 2020 to 2022). The CDR3, from cysteine to phenylalanine, totals 12 residues. Only the CDR3 portion is preserved as DNA: 36 bases, with reading frame beginning at the first base. CDR1 and CDR2, per the germline V gene, are SGHTA and FQGTGA. V drops 3 bases and J drops 12 bases, leaving 13 bases in between. With regard to this clonotype: This clone's antigen is unknown. One base away there is no much larger clone; base qualities are not given.

The library was produced with RT-PCR. Sequencing used a NextSeq 550. Using fastp at Q25 and MiXCR, TCRdb reprocessed the public reads and kept productive beta chains. CDR3 protein sequences are deduplicated, and each keeps its most common genes and DNA. This sample gives about a million distinct CDR3 sequences in total; more than 15% of them show up just once. Around 5.5% of the sample lies in the top ten. The chain is encoded by TRBV7-3 joined to TRBJ2-3; a weak D assignment points to TRBD2 (5 bases agree). The receptor was isolated from a human donor who was either an allogeneic HSCT recipient or a stem cell or donor lymphocyte infusion donor (not recorded which). It is not recorded whose cells these are; they may come from a transplant donor. What was sequenced was blood, either unsorted or a sorted T cell fraction (not recorded which). The CDR3 protein: CASSFEGGYQYF. In nucleotides, the sequence is TGTGCCAGCAGCTTCGAGGGTGGGTACCAGTATTTT.